A selection of T cell receptor beta chains follows, all from one sample in a study of cytotoxic CD8 clonotypes in ibrutinib-treated CLL. Sequencing used immunoSEQ multiplex PCR; TCRdb keeps in-frame clones, though not all of them. The sample holds 150,000 to 200,000 clones, roughly 80% seen once. The material sequenced was PBMCs, taken after 24 months of ibrutinib treatment. These receptors originate from a human donor with chronic lymphocytic leukemia. The CDR3 runs from the conserved cysteine through the conserved F or W. The order of the fields is J gene, CDR3 length, V gene, clone size, D gene, CDR3 protein, CDR3 DNA. The D gene is left open where the match is weak. Clone size appears in some rows only: once, few, many, or a class for an expanded clone.

j_gene: TRBJ1-2; len: 14; v_gene: TRBV6-1; abundance: NA; d_gene: NA; CDR3aa: CASNAGRRNYGYTF; CDR3nt: TGTGCCAGCAATGCGGGGCGCAGAAACTATGGCTACACCTTC
j_gene: TRBJ2-5; len: 13; v_gene: TRBV11-2; abundance: once; d_gene: NA; CDR3aa: CASTPSGQETQYF; CDR3nt: TGTGCCAGCACCCCCAGCGGGCAAGAGACCCAGTACTTC
j_gene: TRBJ1-2; len: 14; v_gene: TRBV2; abundance: NA; d_gene: TRBD1; CDR3aa: CASLFSGQGNGYTF; CDR3nt: TGTGCCAGCCTTTTTTCCGGACAGGGAAATGGCTACACCTTC
j_gene: TRBJ1-2; len: 14; v_gene: TRBV6-1; abundance: NA; d_gene: NA; CDR3aa: CASSEVGALYGYTF; CDR3nt: TGTGCCAGCAGTGAAGTAGGGGCGCTTTATGGCTACACCTTC
j_gene: TRBJ2-1; len: 13; v_gene: TRBV2; abundance: NA; d_gene: NA; CDR3aa: CASRGTSYNEQFF; CDR3nt: TGTGCCAGCAGAGGAACTAGCTACAATGAGCAGTTCTTC
j_gene: TRBJ2-2; len: 16; v_gene: TRBV28; abundance: NA; d_gene: NA; CDR3aa: CASSLGPGVRTGELFF; CDR3nt: TGTGCCAGCAGTTTAGGACCAGGGGTCCGCACCGGGGAGCTGTTTTTT
j_gene: TRBJ1-1; len: 13; v_gene: TRBV14; abundance: NA; d_gene: NA; CDR3aa: CASSRGRNTEAFF; CDR3nt: TGTGCCAGCTCGCGGGGGCGCAACACTGAAGCTTTCTTT
j_gene: TRBJ1-1; len: 13; v_gene: TRBV5-1; abundance: NA; d_gene: NA; CDR3aa: CASSYTDRTEAFF; CDR3nt: TGCGCCAGCAGTTACACTGACAGGACTGAAGCTTTCTTT
j_gene: TRBJ1-1; len: 18; v_gene: TRBV9; abundance: NA; d_gene: NA; CDR3aa: CASSVVKGKNFDNTEAFF; CDR3nt: TGTGCCAGCAGCGTAGTAAAGGGAAAGAACTTCGACAACACTGAAGCTTTCTTT
j_gene: TRBJ2-1; len: 20; v_gene: TRBV12-5; abundance: NA; d_gene: TRBD2; CDR3aa: CASGLQRLAGGPSSYNEQFF; CDR3nt: TGTGCTAGTGGTTTACAAAGACTAGCGGGGGGCCCCAGCTCCTACAATGAGCAGTTCTTC
j_gene: TRBJ1-6; len: 15; v_gene: TRBV30; abundance: NA; d_gene: NA; CDR3aa: CAWSGMGQDNSPLHF; CDR3nt: TGTGCCTGGAGTGGGATGGGACAAGATAATTCACCCCTCCACTTT
j_gene: TRBJ1-6; len: 18; v_gene: TRBV7-6; abundance: once; d_gene: NA; CDR3aa: CASSLMPQESSYNSPLHF; CDR3nt: TGTGCCAGCAGCTTAATGCCCCAGGAAAGCTCCTATAATTCACCCCTCCACTTT
j_gene: TRBJ1-5; len: 17; v_gene: TRBV19; abundance: few; d_gene: NA; CDR3aa: CASSMWTSFYSNQPQHF; CDR3nt: TGTGCCAGTAGTATGTGGACAAGCTTTTATAGCAATCAGCCCCAGCATTTT
j_gene: TRBJ2-3; len: 13; v_gene: TRBV5-4; abundance: NA; d_gene: NA; CDR3aa: CASSLDAGDTQYF; CDR3nt: TGTGCCAGCAGCTTGGATGCGGGAGATACGCAGTATTTT
j_gene: TRBJ1-3; len: 15; v_gene: TRBV7-9; abundance: once; d_gene: NA; CDR3aa: CASSLAPVSGNTIYF; CDR3nt: TGTGCCAGCAGCTTAGCACCGGTGTCTGGAAACACCATATATTTT
j_gene: TRBJ1-4; len: 17; v_gene: TRBV4-1; abundance: NA; d_gene: NA; CDR3aa: CASSQANLRGANEKLFF; CDR3nt: TGCGCCAGCAGCCAAGCCAACCTACGAGGGGCTAATGAAAAACTGTTTTTT
j_gene: TRBJ2-5; len: 15; v_gene: TRBV6-1; abundance: NA; d_gene: NA; CDR3aa: CASSLPPGMEETQYF; CDR3nt: TGTGCCAGCAGTCTCCCCCCAGGTATGGAGGAGACCCAGTACTTC
j_gene: TRBJ2-7; len: 14; v_gene: TRBV5-1; abundance: NA; d_gene: NA; CDR3aa: CASRPMDSSYEQYF; CDR3nt: TGCGCCAGCCGACCGATGGACAGCTCCTACGAGCAGTACTTC
j_gene: TRBJ1-5; len: 15; v_gene: TRBV6-1; abundance: NA; d_gene: NA; CDR3aa: CASSEALGVSQPQHF; CDR3nt: TGTGCCAGCAGTGAAGCGCTGGGGGTGTCTCAGCCCCAGCATTTT
j_gene: TRBJ2-3; len: 12; v_gene: TRBV29-1; abundance: NA; d_gene: NA; CDR3aa: CSVEPSTDTQYF; CDR3nt: TGCAGCGTTGAGCCTAGCACAGATACGCAGTATTTT
j_gene: TRBJ1-2; len: 12; v_gene: TRBV7-2; abundance: few; d_gene: NA; CDR3aa: CASSLVREGYTF; CDR3nt: TGTGCCAGCAGCTTAGTGAGGGAGGGCTACACCTTC
j_gene: TRBJ1-4; len: 16; v_gene: TRBV30; abundance: NA; d_gene: NA; CDR3aa: CAWSPPPGLKNEKLFF; CDR3nt: TGTGCCTGGAGTCCTCCCCCGGGACTGAAGAATGAAAAACTGTTTTTT
j_gene: TRBJ2-3; len: 13; v_gene: TRBV30; abundance: NA; d_gene: TRBD2; CDR3aa: CAWTSGSMDTQYF; CDR3nt: TGTGCCTGGACTAGCGGGAGTATGGATACGCAGTATTTT
j_gene: TRBJ2-5; len: 15; v_gene: TRBV5-6; abundance: NA; d_gene: TRBD1; CDR3aa: CASSGTGQVQETQYF; CDR3nt: TGTGCCAGCAGCGGTACGGGACAGGTCCAAGAGACCCAGTACTTC
j_gene: TRBJ2-1; len: 19; v_gene: TRBV13; abundance: NA; d_gene: TRBD2; CDR3aa: CASSPTGTSGRSSYNEQFF; CDR3nt: TGTGCCAGCAGCCCGACCGGGACTAGCGGGAGATCCTCCTACAATGAGCAGTTCTTC
j_gene: TRBJ2-7; len: 13; v_gene: TRBV6-5; abundance: NA; d_gene: TRBD1; CDR3aa: CASSRTGVGEQYF; CDR3nt: TGTGCCAGCAGCCGGACAGGGGTTGGAGAGCAGTACTTC
j_gene: TRBJ2-1; len: 12; v_gene: TRBV2; abundance: few; d_gene: NA; CDR3aa: CASSFPNDEQFF; CDR3nt: TGTGCCAGCAGTTTTCCGAACGATGAGCAGTTCTTC
j_gene: TRBJ2-6; len: 16; v_gene: TRBV5-1; abundance: few; d_gene: NA; CDR3aa: CASSLGTGSGANVLTF; CDR3nt: TGCGCCAGCAGCTTGGGGACGGGCTCTGGGGCCAACGTCCTGACTTTC
j_gene: TRBJ2-2; len: 15; v_gene: TRBV15; abundance: NA; d_gene: NA; CDR3aa: CATSRGGAATGELFF; CDR3nt: TGTGCCACCAGCAGAGGCGGGGCCGCAACCGGGGAGCTGTTTTTT
j_gene: TRBJ1-1; len: 11; v_gene: TRBV2; abundance: NA; d_gene: NA; CDR3aa: CASELNTEAFF; CDR3nt: TGTGCCAGCGAGCTGAACACTGAAGCTTTCTTT
j_gene: TRBJ2-7; len: 15; v_gene: TRBV9; abundance: NA; d_gene: NA; CDR3aa: CASSAGETLSYEQYF; CDR3nt: TGTGCCAGCAGCGCAGGAGAGACACTATCCTACGAGCAGTACTTC
j_gene: TRBJ2-3; len: 13; v_gene: TRBV5-5; abundance: NA; d_gene: NA; CDR3aa: CASSTRPVDTQYF; CDR3nt: TGTGCCAGCAGCACCCGCCCGGTGGATACGCAGTATTTT
j_gene: TRBJ2-6; len: 17; v_gene: TRBV18; abundance: NA; d_gene: TRBD1; CDR3aa: CASSPQGQGSGANVLTF; CDR3nt: TGTGCCAGCTCACCACAGGGACAGGGGTCTGGGGCCAACGTCCTGACTTTC
j_gene: TRBJ2-5; len: 14; v_gene: TRBV30; abundance: NA; d_gene: NA; CDR3aa: CAWSRGGGKETQYF; CDR3nt: TGTGCCTGGAGCCGGGGAGGGGGTAAAGAGACCCAGTACTTC
j_gene: TRBJ2-5; len: 16; v_gene: TRBV6-4; abundance: NA; d_gene: NA; CDR3aa: CASSETGRLSQETQYF; CDR3nt: TGTGCCAGCAGTGAAACTGGTCGTCTGTCCCAAGAGACCCAGTACTTC
j_gene: TRBJ1-1; len: 16; v_gene: TRBV5-1; abundance: NA; d_gene: TRBD1; CDR3aa: CASSLPRQGMNTEAFF; CDR3nt: TGCGCCAGCAGCTTACCCCGACAGGGGATGAACACTGAAGCTTTCTTT
j_gene: TRBJ2-1; len: 13; v_gene: TRBV10-3; abundance: NA; d_gene: NA; CDR3aa: CAISGTHYNEQFF; CDR3nt: TGTGCCATCAGCGGGACTCATTACAATGAGCAGTTCTTC
j_gene: TRBJ1-4; len: 16; v_gene: TRBV29-1; abundance: few; d_gene: TRBD1; CDR3aa: CSVEDYAGQPNEKLFF; CDR3nt: TGCAGCGTTGAAGATTACGCGGGACAGCCTAATGAAAAACTGTTTTTT
j_gene: TRBJ2-1; len: 15; v_gene: TRBV6-5; abundance: NA; d_gene: NA; CDR3aa: CASSYSIQIYNEQFF; CDR3nt: TGTGCCAGCAGTTACTCGATACAGATCTACAATGAGCAGTTCTTC
j_gene: TRBJ2-2; len: 14; v_gene: TRBV19; abundance: NA; d_gene: NA; CDR3aa: CASSPRLRGGELFF; CDR3nt: TGTGCCAGTAGCCCCAGACTCCGAGGCGGGGAGCTGTTTTTT
j_gene: TRBJ2-1; len: 12; v_gene: TRBV28; abundance: NA; d_gene: NA; CDR3aa: CASSSPVGSQFF; CDR3nt: TGTGCCAGCAGTTCCCCTGTGGGCTCGCAGTTCTTC
j_gene: TRBJ1-5; len: 16; v_gene: TRBV6-6; abundance: NA; d_gene: NA; CDR3aa: CASSYSRPEGNQPQHF; CDR3nt: TGTGCCAGCAGTTACTCGCGCCCGGAGGGCAATCAGCCCCAGCATTTT